This T cell receptor beta chain is drawn from a study of control samples from healthy donors and cancer patients. Sequencing used immunoSEQ multiplex PCR; TCRdb keeps in-frame clones, though not all of them. There are more than 60,000 clones in the sample; about 90% occur only once, and over 5% lies in the top ten. This CDR3 is 17 amino acids long. V was cut by 1 base and J by 7 bases, with 22 bases left in between. In germline, CDR1 is KGHSH, CDR2 LQKENI. This clonotype originated in a man in his fifties or sixties with colorectal cancer. This sequence joins TRBV18 and TRBJ1-2; perhaps TRBD1 as D (5 bases). The sequenced sample was PBMCs. The CDR3 DNA reads as TGTGCCAGCTCACCACTCTCCCAAGCGCCGGGGGTAGGTGGCTACACCTTC. This sequence encodes CASSPLSQAPGVGGYTF.